This paragraph reports one T cell receptor beta chain. V was shortened by 5 bases and J by 4 bases, with 20 bases between the two germline ends. The CDR3 extends over 16 amino acids. The germline V gene encodes CDR1 MDHEN and CDR2 SYDVKM. Original processing methods: For nucleated cells, counts were estimated from reference gene primer amplification. TCRdb keeps only in-frame clones here, not all; method: immunoSEQ multiplex PCR. D and trimming were read from the DNA, whereas the V and J calls and clone size are those reported in that table. In the table there are more than 70,000 clones, about 87% of which are singletons. The data were obtained in a study of blood T cell repertoires in COVID-19. The wider study: Whether acute or convalescent, the COVID-19 samples came from the United States, Italy and Spain. From T cells, B-cell-depleted T cells, or PBMCs came the material, which was cDNA or gDNA.

Sequencing was done on a sample of peripheral blood. This sequence joins TRBV28 and TRBJ1-2, with D possibly being TRBD1 (5 bases). The clonotype originates from a middle-aged man with active COVID-19. CDR3 protein: CASSLSGGARIYGYTF. The CDR3 coding sequence is TGTGCCAGCAGTCTTAGTGGTGGGGCCCGCATCTATGGCTACACCTTC.